Below, 4 T cell receptor beta chains from the same sample are listed, as sequenced in a study of cytomegalovirus exposure and HLA in healthy donors. The PCR contained 60 Vbeta and 13 Jbeta primers. Sequencing was performed with immunoSEQ multiplex PCR; in TCRdb, only in-frame clones are kept and a portion is missing. This table has approximately 140,000 clones, approximately 70% appearing once. Sequenced: PBMCs. These TCRs come from a woman in her thirties or forties in good health and CMV-seronegative.

The chain recombines TRBV7-2 with TRBJ2-7; unclear D gene. The CDR3 has 11 residues. Germline CDR1 SGHTA, CDR2 FQGNSA. Trimming removed 3 bases from V and 3 bases from J, with 3 bases in between. DNA for the CDR3: TGTGCCAGCAGCTTTTACTACGAGCAGTACTTC. This codes for CASSFYYEQYF.

J is TRBJ2-7 and V is TRBV5-5; 9 nucleotides line up with TRBD1. Germline V gene data show CDR1 as SGHKS and CDR2 as YYEKEE (reference sequence). This CDR3 is 15 amino acids long. V lost 3 bases to trimming and J lost 0 bases; unmatched junction nucleotides: 4. The CDR3 here is CASSWGQGSSYEQYV. CDR3 DNA sequence: TGTGCCAGCAGCTGGGGACAGGGAAGCTCCTACGAGCAGTACGTC.

This clone was recorded a few times. The chain employs TRBV29-1 and TRBJ2-2, with D tentatively TRBD2 (7 bases). This CDR3 is 13 amino acids long. The V and J ends lost 4 bases and 6 bases respectively, with 12 bases between them. The germline V gene encodes CDR1 SQVTM and CDR2 ANQGSEA. The CDR3 here is CSVGGGDAGELFF. In DNA form, the CDR3 reads TGCAGCGTTGGAGGGGGGGATGCCGGGGAGCTGTTTTTT.

CDR3 nucleotides: TGTGCCACCAGCAGTAAGGGGGGTCTAGCGGGAATTTACGAGCAGTACTTC. It specifies CATSSKGGLAGIYEQYF. This sequence joins TRBV15 and TRBJ2-7, with 9 bases fitting TRBD2. CDR1 and CDR2 from the germline V gene are LNHNV and YYDKDF (reference sequence). V dropped 3 bases and J dropped 4; count of bases not matched to a gene: 13. The CDR3 is 17 residues long.